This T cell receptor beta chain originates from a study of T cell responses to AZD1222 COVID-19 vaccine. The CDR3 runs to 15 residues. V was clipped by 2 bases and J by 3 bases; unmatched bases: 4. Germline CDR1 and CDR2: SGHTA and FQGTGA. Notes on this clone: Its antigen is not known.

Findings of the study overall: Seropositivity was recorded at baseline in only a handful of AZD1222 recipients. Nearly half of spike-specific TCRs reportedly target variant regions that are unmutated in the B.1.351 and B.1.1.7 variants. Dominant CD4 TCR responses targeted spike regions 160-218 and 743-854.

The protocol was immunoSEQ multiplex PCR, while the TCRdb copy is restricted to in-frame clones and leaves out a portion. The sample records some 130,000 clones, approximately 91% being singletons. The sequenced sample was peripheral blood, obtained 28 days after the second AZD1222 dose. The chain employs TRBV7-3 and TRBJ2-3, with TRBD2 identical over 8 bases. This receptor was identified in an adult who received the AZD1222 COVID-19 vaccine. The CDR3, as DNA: TGTGCCAGCAGCTTACAAAGCGGGAGTACAGATACGCAGTATTTT. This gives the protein CASSLQSGSTDTQYF.